This T cell receptor beta chain was sequenced during a study of T cells in Graves' hyperthyroidism and ophthalmopathy. Amplified TCR beta CDR3 regions came from RNA transcripts. In the first-round RT-PCR of the TCR CDR3, the HTBI primer set was used. TCRdb re-derived calls from the multiplex PCR reads in MiXCR, one entry per CDR3 protein. This sample has hundreds of thousands of distinct CDR3 sequences, with over 12% found just once. Study outcomes and limitations: Blood samples included most of the expanded thyroid clonotypes exceeding 0.001. The model made its ophthalmopathy prediction, and onset followed a median about 6 months later.

Turning to this clonotype: The antigen is not known.

CDR1 and CDR2 from the germline V gene are SGHRS and YFSETQ. This CDR3 contains 16 residues. The V gene end was trimmed by 1 base and the J gene end by 4 bases; junction bases not matched to a gene: 7. The study excluded patients with uncontrolled infection, other autoimmune disease, pregnancy or lactation. This receptor was obtained from a woman aged 40-49 years with Graves' ophthalmopathy. The chain couples TRBV5-1 to TRBJ2-2; 7 bases are shared with TRBD2. The sequencing input was blood. DNA for the CDR3: TGCGCCAGCAGCTTGAATTGGGCGGGAGCCACCGGGGAGCTGTTTTTT. Translation gives CASSLNWAGATGELFF.